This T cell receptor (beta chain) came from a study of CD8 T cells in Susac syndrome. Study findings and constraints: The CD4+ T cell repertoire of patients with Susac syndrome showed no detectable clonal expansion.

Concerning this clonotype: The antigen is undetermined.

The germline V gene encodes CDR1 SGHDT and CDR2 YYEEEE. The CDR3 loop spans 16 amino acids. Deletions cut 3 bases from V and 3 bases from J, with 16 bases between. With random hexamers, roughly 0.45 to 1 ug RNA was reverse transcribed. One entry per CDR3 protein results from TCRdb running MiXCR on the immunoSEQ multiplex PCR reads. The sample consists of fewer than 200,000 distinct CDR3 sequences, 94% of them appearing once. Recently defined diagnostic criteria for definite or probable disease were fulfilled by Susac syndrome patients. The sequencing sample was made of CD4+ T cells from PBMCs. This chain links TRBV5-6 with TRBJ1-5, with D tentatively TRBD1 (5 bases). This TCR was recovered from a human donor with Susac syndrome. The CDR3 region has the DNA TGTGCCAGCAGCTCAGGAGGACACTCTATCAATCAGCCCCAGCATTTT. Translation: CASSSGGHSINQPQHF.